The entry that follows covers one T cell receptor beta chain sequence. What it binds is not known. These data are taken from a study of CD8 T cell repertoires and HIV-1 epitope variants. General study points: Nef KF9 drew several clonotypes and HW9 one, without TAALDMSHF responses.

Assay used: immunoSEQ multiplex PCR; TCRdb lists only in-frame clones, some missing. The repertoire consists of under 100,000 clones, with roughly 81% occurring once and the leading ten covering 20% to 30%. CDR1 and CDR2 from the germline V gene are SEHNR and FQNEAQ (reference sequence). This CDR3 contains 15 residues. J lost 7 bases, V lost 5 bases, and 5 bases had no gene match. Sequencing was carried out using uncultured baseline CD8+ T cells from peripheral blood mononuclear cells (PBMCs). The sequence was collected from a male donor with HIV. This chain links TRBV7-9 with TRBJ2-1; the match to TRBD2 covers 13 bases. CDR3 bases: TGTGCCAGCAGCCTGGGACTAGCGGGGACTAATGAGCAGTTCTTC. It specifies CASSLGLAGTNEQFF.